The present T cell receptor beta chain was sequenced within a study of T cells in Graves' hyperthyroidism and ophthalmopathy. Germline CDR1 reads ENHRY; CDR2 reads SYGVKD. V shed 2 bases and J shed 5 bases, with 13 bases lying between them. The CDR3 spans 15 residues. Researchers amplified the TCR beta CDR3 regions from RNA transcripts. Carried out on the TCR CDR3, a first-round RT-PCR used the HTBI primer set. TCRdb re-analysed the multiplex PCR reads in MiXCR, keeping a single row per CDR3 protein. The sample has 350,000 to 450,000 distinct CDR3 sequences; around 15% are singletons. This clonotype was counted ten times or more. Its antigen is unidentified. General study findings and limits: Blood also showed most of the thyroid clonotypes that were expanded above 0.001. Ophthalmopathy was predicted by the model a median of 6.5 months ahead of onset.

The gene calls are TRBV10-3 and TRBJ2-1; possible D gene TRBD1, 6 bases. What was sequenced was blood. This TCR was sampled from a man in his forties or fifties with Graves' ophthalmopathy. CDR3 region: CAISERDISDNEQFF. CDR3 sequence (DNA): TGTGCCATCAGTGAGCGGGACATAAGTGACAATGAGCAGTTCTTC.